The clone carrying this TCR beta chain was observed a single time. The data were obtained in a study of T cell responses to AZD1222 COVID-19 vaccine. Turning to the study itself: Pooling was applied to second doses at about 4 or about 12 weeks.

This CDR3 has 18 amino acids. V lost 4 bases, J lost 3 bases, and 12 bases stayed unmatched. Assay used: immunoSEQ multiplex PCR; TCRdb lists only in-frame clones, some missing. The table shows 150,000 to 200,000 clones, with around 92% occurring only once. The sequence came from an adult in good health. Sequences were derived from peripheral blood, sampled on day 0 of AZD1222 vaccination. The rearrangement links TRBV23-1 to TRBJ2-2; 9 positions agree with TRBD2. TRBV23-1 belongs to the ORF category, with a function that is uncertain. The CDR3, as DNA: TGCGCCAGCAGTCCGGTTGGGGCGGGAGGGCAAGACACCGGGGAGCTGTTTTTT. This gives the protein CASSPVGAGGQDTGELFF.